Below, one TCR beta chain is given with its context. The CDR3 covers 15 residues. Looked up from germline, CDR1 is SGHRS and CDR2 is YFSETQ. V dropped 4 bases and J dropped 3; count of bases not matched to a gene: 8. Via MiXCR, TCRdb re-called the 5' RACE reads, giving one row per CDR3 protein. The top ten hold around 3% of the sample, which has tens of thousands of distinct CDR3 sequences, more than 8% seen once. The source of the sample is a study of chronic HIV infection and antiretroviral therapy. This sequence was found in an adult who had HIV and had not received antiretroviral therapy, or was an uninfected healthy control (not recorded which). This chain links TRBV5-1 with TRBJ2-7, with 9 bases fitting TRBD1. The sequenced material came from peripheral blood. This CDR3 is CASSPGQGLYYEQYF. CDR3 in DNA: TGCGCCAGCAGCCCGGGACAGGGTCTTTACTACGAGCAGTACTTC.